Listed below are T cell receptor beta chains from one sample, sequenced in a study of control samples from healthy donors and cancer patients. This table comes from immunoSEQ multiplex PCR, and its TCRdb copy is limited to in-frame clones, with some not included. Of roughly 100,000 clones listed, just over 85% are singletons. The sample consisted of blood. The receptors here all came from a man under 40 in good health. Both conserved end residues are part of each CDR3. The D gene is left open where the match is weak. Rows may omit the clone size; those that give it use once, few, many or a size class.

>TRBD2|-|16|TRBJ2-1|TRBV28
TGTGCCAGCAGTTTTTCCGGGACTAGCGGCTACAATGAGCAGTTCTTC
CASSFSGTSGYNEQFF
>-|-|12|TRBJ1-1|TRBV7-9
TGTGCCAGCAGCCAAAGTTCAACTGAAGCTTTCTTT
CASSQSSTEAFF
>TRBD1|-|14|TRBJ2-4|TRBV19
TGTGCCAGTAGTATTACGACAGGGGGAGACATTCAGTACTTC
CASSITTGGDIQYF
>-|-|14|TRBJ2-2|TRBV24-1
TGTGCCACCAGTGGGGGGCTTAACACCGGGGAGCTGTTTTTT
CATSGGLNTGELFF
>-|-|13|TRBJ2-4|TRBV27
TGTGCCAGCAAATTGGACAGCGGCAACATTCAGTACTTC
CASKLDSGNIQYF
>-|few|12|TRBJ2-3|TRBV24-1
TGTGCCACCAGTCCCAGCACAGATACGCAGTATTTT
CATSPSTDTQYF
>-|-|15|TRBJ1-2|TRBV7-2
TGTGCCAGCAGCTCCCGAACCGGCGGTGGCTATGGCTACACCTTC
CASSSRTGGGYGYTF
>-|-|12|TRBJ1-5|TRBV10-2
TGCGCCAGCAGTGACAGCAATCAGCCCCAGCATTTT
CASSDSNQPQHF
>-|-|13|TRBJ1-5|TRBV7-2
TGTGCCAGCAGCTTAGATAGACTACAGCCCCAGCATTTT
CASSLDRLQPQHF
>TRBD2|few|17|TRBJ2-3|TRBV28
TGTGCCAGCAGTTTGTTGGGCCCCCGGGAGGGCGCAGATACGCAGTATTTT
CASSLLGPREGADTQYF
>-|-|13|TRBJ2-7|TRBV7-2
TGTGCCAGCAGCTTTCCAGGGGACTACGAGCAGTACTTC
CASSFPGDYEQYF
>-|once|14|TRBJ2-5|TRBV5-6
TGTGCCAGCAGCTTGAGAGGGGTGCAAGAGACCCAGTACTTC
CASSLRGVQETQYF
>TRBD2|-|17|TRBJ2-7|TRBV7-3
TGTGCCAGCACCGTCGGACTAGCGGGGGAAAGGGCCTACGAGCAGTACTTC
CASTVGLAGERAYEQYF
>-|few|14|TRBJ2-5|TRBV4-1
TGCGCCAGCAGCCAAGTCCGGGTTCAAGAGACCCAGTACTTC
CASSQVRVQETQYF
>-|-|14|TRBJ2-7|TRBV6-5
TGTGCCAGCATTATACAGGGCCTGGGCTACGAGCAGTACTTC
CASIIQGLGYEQYF
>TRBD1|-|18|TRBJ2-5|TRBV7-2
TGTGCCAGCAGCTTAAGTATACAGGGGTCATTTTACCAAGAGACCCAGTACTTC
CASSLSIQGSFYQETQYF
>TRBD1|-|16|TRBJ1-4|TRBV4-2
TGTGCCAGCAGCCCGGGACAGGGAAGGACTAATGAAAAACTGTTTTTT
CASSPGQGRTNEKLFF
>TRBD1|-|11|TRBJ2-7|TRBV7-8
TGTGCCAGCAGCTCGACAGGGCCCGGGGACTTC
CASSSTGPGDF
>-|-|18|TRBJ2-1|TRBV7-2
TGTGCCAGCAGCTTGGCCCGGAGGCCTACAATATCCTACAATGAGCAGTTCTTC
CASSLARRPTISYNEQFF
>-|once|12|TRBJ1-6|TRBV12-3/TRBV12-4
TGTGCCAGCCGGAACTATAATTCACCCCTCCACTTT
CASRNYNSPLHF
>-|-|14|TRBJ2-2|TRBV4-3
TGCGCCAGCAGCCAGAGGATGAGTGCCGGGGAGCTGTTTTTT
CASSQRMSAGELFF
>-|-|12|TRBJ2-7|TRBV7-3
TGTGCCAGCAGGCCCCAGGGCTACGAGCAGTACTTC
CASRPQGYEQYF
>TRBD2|-|16|TRBJ2-1|TRBV4-1
TGCGCCAGCAGCCAAGAGGGGACTAGCGGCTACAATGAGCAGTTCTTC
CASSQEGTSGYNEQFF
>-|-|14|TRBJ2-2|TRBV27
TGTGCCAGCAGTGATCTCAATTTGGACGGGGAGCTGTTTTTT
CASSDLNLDGELFF
>-|-|11|TRBJ1-4|TRBV28
TGTGCCAGCACGAGGGGGGTTGGACTGTTTTTT
CASTRGVGLFF
>-|-|13|TRBJ2-7|TRBV20-1
TGCAGTGCTAGTCTTAAGGGCGAGTACGAGCAGTACTTC
CSASLKGEYEQYF
>-|-|15|TRBJ2-3|TRBV5-5
TGTGCCAGCAGCTCCTTGGGACCCGGGGCAGATACGCAGTATTTT
CASSSLGPGADTQYF
>-|few|15|TRBJ2-5|TRBV4-1
TGCGCCAGCAGCCAAGGGGGGAGAGGCGAAGAGACCCAGTACTTC
CASSQGGRGEETQYF
>-|-|17|TRBJ2-1|TRBV11-2
TGTGCCAGCAGCTTAGGGGTACTAGAAGGCTCCTACAATGAGCAGTTCTTC
CASSLGVLEGSYNEQFF
>TRBD1|-|13|TRBJ1-4|TRBV5-4
TGTGCCAGCAGCTTGGTTGGGACAGGGAGACTGTTTTTT
CASSLVGTGRLFF
>TRBD2|-|15|TRBJ2-5|TRBV5-1
TGCGCCAGCAGCTTGGGCGGGGGGTACCAAGAGACCCAGTACTTC
CASSLGGGYQETQYF
>-|-|15|TRBJ1-5|TRBV6-5
TGTGCCAACAGTTACTCCGTCGGTAGCAATCAGCCCCAGCATTTT
CANSYSVGSNQPQHF
>-|once|15|TRBJ2-5|TRBV7-9
TGTGCCAGCAGACATGGACAGCTTGAGCAAGAGACCCAGTACTTC
CASRHGQLEQETQYF
>-|-|14|TRBJ2-5|TRBV7-9
TGTGCCAGCAGCTTAGTGGAGGTTATGGAGACCCAGTACTTC
CASSLVEVMETQYF
>-|-|13|TRBJ1-1|TRBV7-9
TGTGCCAGCAGCGGTACAGCGAACACTGAAGCTTTCTTT
CASSGTANTEAFF
>-|few|13|TRBJ2-1|TRBV7-2
TGTGCCAGCAACTCATTTGGGAACAATGAGCAGTTCTTC
CASNSFGNNEQFF
>-|-|14|TRBJ2-2|TRBV6-6
TGTGCCAGCAGTCCCTACAAAGGCACCGGGGAGCTGTTTTTT
CASSPYKGTGELFF